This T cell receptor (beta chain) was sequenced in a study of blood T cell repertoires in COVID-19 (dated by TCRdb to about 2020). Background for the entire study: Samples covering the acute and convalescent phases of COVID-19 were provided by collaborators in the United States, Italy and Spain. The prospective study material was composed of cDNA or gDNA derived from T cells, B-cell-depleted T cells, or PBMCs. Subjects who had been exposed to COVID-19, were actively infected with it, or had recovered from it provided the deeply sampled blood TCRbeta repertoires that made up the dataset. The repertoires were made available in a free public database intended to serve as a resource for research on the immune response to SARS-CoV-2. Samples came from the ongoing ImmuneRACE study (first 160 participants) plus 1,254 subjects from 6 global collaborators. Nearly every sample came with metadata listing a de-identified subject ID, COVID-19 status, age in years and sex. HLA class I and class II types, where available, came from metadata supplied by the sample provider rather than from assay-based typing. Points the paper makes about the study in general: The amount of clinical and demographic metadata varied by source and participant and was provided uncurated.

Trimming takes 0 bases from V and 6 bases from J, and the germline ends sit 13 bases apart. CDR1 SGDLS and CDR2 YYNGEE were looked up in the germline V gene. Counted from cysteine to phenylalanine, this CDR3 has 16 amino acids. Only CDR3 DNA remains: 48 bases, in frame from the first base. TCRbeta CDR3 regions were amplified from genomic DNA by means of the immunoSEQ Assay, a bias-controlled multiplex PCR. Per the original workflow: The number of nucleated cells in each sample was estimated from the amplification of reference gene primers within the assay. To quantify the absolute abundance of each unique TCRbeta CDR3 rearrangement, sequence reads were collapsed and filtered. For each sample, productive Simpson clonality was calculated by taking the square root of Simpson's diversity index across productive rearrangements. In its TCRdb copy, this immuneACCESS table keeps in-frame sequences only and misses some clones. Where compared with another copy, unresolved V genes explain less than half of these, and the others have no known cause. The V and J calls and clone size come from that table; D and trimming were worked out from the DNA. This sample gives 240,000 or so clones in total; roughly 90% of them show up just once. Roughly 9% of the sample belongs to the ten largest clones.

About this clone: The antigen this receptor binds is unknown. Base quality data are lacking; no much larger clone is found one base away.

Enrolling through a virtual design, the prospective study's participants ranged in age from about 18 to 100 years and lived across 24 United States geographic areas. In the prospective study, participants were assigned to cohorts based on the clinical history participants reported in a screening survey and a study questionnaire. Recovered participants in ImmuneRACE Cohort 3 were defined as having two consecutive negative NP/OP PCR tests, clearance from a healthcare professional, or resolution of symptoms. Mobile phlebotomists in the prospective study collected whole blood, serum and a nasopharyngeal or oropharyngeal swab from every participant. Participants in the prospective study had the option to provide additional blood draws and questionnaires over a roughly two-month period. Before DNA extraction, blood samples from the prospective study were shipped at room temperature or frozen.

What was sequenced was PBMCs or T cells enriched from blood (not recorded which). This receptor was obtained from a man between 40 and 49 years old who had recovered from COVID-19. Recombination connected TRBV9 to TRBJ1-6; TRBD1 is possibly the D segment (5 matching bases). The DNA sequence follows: TGTGCCAGCAGCGTAGAGGGTGGGGGAGGTAATTCACCCCTCCACTTT. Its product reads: CASSVEGGGGNSPLHF.